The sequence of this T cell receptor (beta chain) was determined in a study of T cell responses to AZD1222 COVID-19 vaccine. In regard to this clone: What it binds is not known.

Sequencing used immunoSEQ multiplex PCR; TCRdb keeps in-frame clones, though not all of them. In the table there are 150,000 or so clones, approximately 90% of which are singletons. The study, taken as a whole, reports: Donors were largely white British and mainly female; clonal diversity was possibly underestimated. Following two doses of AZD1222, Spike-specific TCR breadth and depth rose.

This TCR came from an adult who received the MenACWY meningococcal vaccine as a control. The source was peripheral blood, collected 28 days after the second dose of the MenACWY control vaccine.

The CDR3: CATHRGISTNEKLFF. DNA for the CDR3: TGTGCCACGCACAGGGGGATCTCAACTAATGAAAAACTGTTTTTT. The chain is built from TRBV19 and TRBJ1-4; 8 bases align to TRBD1. V trimming: 10 bases; J trimming: 0 bases; junction bases outside the gene matches: 7. Germline V gives CDR1 LNHDA, CDR2 SQIVND (reference sequence). The CDR3 totals 15 residues.